These 5 T cell receptor beta chains share one sample of origin, sequenced in a study of blood T cell repertoires in COVID-19. Some clones are missing from TCRdb's copy, which holds only in-frame ones; the method was immunoSEQ multiplex PCR. Counted here are roughly 160,000 clones, roughly 80% occurring once; the ten biggest clones make up roughly 2%. Sequenced sample: peripheral blood. These receptors were taken from a woman of 80 years or more with acute or convalescent COVID-19.

The J gene is TRBJ2-7, the V gene TRBV28; no clear D gene. Germline V gene lookup returns CDR1 MDHEN and CDR2 SYDVKM. The CDR3 has 12 amino acids. Trimming removed 6 bases from V and 5 bases from J, with 11 bases in between. CDR3 nucleotide sequence: TGTGCCAGCAGCCTATCCCTGAACGAGCAGTACTTC. Translation gives CASSLSLNEQYF.

The J gene is TRBJ2-5, the V gene TRBV19; 10 bases align to TRBD1. The CDR3 loop spans 15 amino acids. Germline CDR1 is LNHDA and CDR2 is SQIVND (reference sequence). Unmatched junction bases numbered 3, after V lost 3 bases and J lost 2 bases. CDR3 in amino acids: CASSMGQGTQETQYF. The CDR3 DNA is TGTGCCAGTAGTATGGGACAGGGGACACAAGAGACCCAGTACTTC.

This clone was counted between two and nine times. The chain has TRBV2 and TRBJ1-5; D is perhaps TRBD1 (6 bases). The CDR3 contains 13 residues. CDR1 is SNHLY, CDR2 FYNNEI, per germline. V was pared by 6 bases and J by 5 bases, with 11 bases between. The CDR3 bases are TGTGCCAGCAGCGTAGGGGGATATCAGCCCCAGCATTTT. Translation gives CASSVGGYQPQHF.

The chain is built from TRBV6-1 and TRBJ2-2; 10 positions match TRBD1. The CDR3 loop spans 16 amino acids. V dropped 1 base and J dropped 4; count of bases not matched to a gene: 3. The germline V gene has CDR1 MNHNS and CDR2 SASEGT. CDR3 nucleotides: TGTGCCAGCAGTGAAGGGACAGGGGGAAGCACCGGGGAGCTGTTTTTT. It is translated as CASSEGTGGSTGELFF.

The table lists this clone with a few counts. The J gene is TRBJ1-1, the V gene TRBV19; no clear D. CDR1 is LNHDA, CDR2 SQIVND, per germline (reference sequence). This CDR3 contains 14 residues. Trimming took off 10 bases at V and 2 bases at J, with 17 bases between the two ends. CDR3 loop: CATRANTRNTEAFF. CDR3 nucleotide sequence: TGTGCCACGCGAGCTAATACTAGAAACACTGAAGCTTTCTTT.